The 19 T cell receptor beta chains given below trace back to one sample, sequenced in a study of blood T cell repertoires in COVID-19. Sequenced by immunoSEQ multiplex PCR; TCRdb stores in-frame clones only, minus some. The sample has about 250,000 clones; 80% to 90% are singletons. The sample was PBMCs or T cells enriched from blood (not recorded which). These receptors originate from a woman aged 18-29 years who had recovered from COVID-19.

The rearrangement uses TRBV18 and TRBJ1-1, with D uncertain. Trimming took off 2 bases at V and 0 bases at J, with 4 bases between the two ends. This CDR3 contains 13 residues. Germline V gene data show CDR1 as KGHSH and CDR2 as LQKENI. The CDR3: CASSPVLNTEAFF. The CDR3 DNA follows: TGTGCCAGCTCACCAGTCTTGAACACTGAAGCTTTCTTT.

The chain uses TRBV3-1 (or the pseudogene TRBV3-2) and TRBJ2-3, with 12 bases that match TRBD2. J was trimmed by 1 base and V by 5 bases; bases with no gene match: 4. This CDR3 is 16 amino acids long. Germline lookup yields CDR1 LGHDT and CDR2 YNNKEL (reference sequence). CDR3 sequence (DNA): TGTGCCAGCAGCTCTCGACTAGCGGGGGGCACAGATACGCAGTATTTT. Translating it yields CASSSRLAGGTDTQYF.

This sequence joins TRBV6-5 and TRBJ1-5; maybe TRBD1 (6 bases). V gave up 6 bases and J gave up 3 bases, with 9 bases separating them. This CDR3 has 13 amino acids. The germline V gene has CDR1 MNHEY and CDR2 SVGAGI. CDR3 in amino acids: CASRRQDNQPQHF. CDR3 nucleotide sequence: TGTGCCAGCAGACGACAGGACAATCAGCCCCAGCATTTT.

This clone has a handful of counts. V and J are TRBV2 and TRBJ1-3; D gene unclear. The CDR3 runs to 15 residues. The germline gives CDR1 SNHLY, CDR2 FYNNEI. V shed 7 bases and J shed 0 bases, with 13 bases lying between them. The CDR3 reads CASMPGKNSGNTIYF. CDR3 bases: TGTGCCAGCATGCCAGGAAAAAACTCTGGAAACACCATATATTTT.

This clone appeared a few times. V and J are TRBV19 and TRBJ1-5; the D gene is possibly TRBD1 (6 bases). CDR1 and CDR2 from the germline V gene are LNHDA and SQIVND (reference sequence). CDR3 size: 13 residues. The germline V and J ends were trimmed by 7 bases and 6 bases, with 13 bases remaining between them. Here the CDR3 reads CASTTTGSQPQHF. In nucleotides, the CDR3 is TGTGCCAGTACCACGACAGGAAGTCAGCCCCAGCATTTT.

The CDR3 sequence: CASARIEGGGQYF. Written as DNA, the CDR3 is TGTGCCAGCGCCCGCATTGAGGGAGGGGGGCAGTACTTC. This chain links TRBV3-1 (or the pseudogene TRBV3-2) with TRBJ2-7, with D maybe TRBD2 (7 bases). Germline loops: CDR1 LGHDT, CDR2 YNNKEL (reference sequence). Deletions cut 8 bases from V and 9 bases from J, with 20 bases between. The CDR3 length is 13 residues.

A remark on this clone: The sample contains more than one DNA sequence encoding this CDR3. The rearrangement uses TRBV5-1 and TRBJ1-1; the D is unclear. The CDR3 is 13 residues long. The V end was cut by 0 bases, the J end by 2 bases, with 5 bases between. CDR1 is SGHRS, CDR2 YFSETQ, per germline. The CDR3 region is CASSLAGNTEAFF. The CDR3, as DNA: TGCGCCAGCAGCTTGGCGGGTAACACTGAAGCTTTCTTT.

V and J are TRBV7-3 and TRBJ1-1; D is unclear. Germline V gene data show CDR1 as SGHTA and CDR2 as FQGTGA. The V and J ends lost 3 bases and 4 bases respectively, with 15 bases between them. The CDR3 has 15 residues. The CDR3 protein is CASSFLRSRSTEAFF. In nucleotides, the CDR3 is TGTGCCAGCAGCTTTCTCCGTTCGCGGAGCACTGAAGCTTTCTTT.

This clone was counted once. The J gene is TRBJ2-3, the V gene TRBV5-1, with 9 bases that match TRBD2. V trimming: 1 base; J trimming: 2 bases; junction bases outside the gene matches: 5. Germline V gene sequence: CDR1 SGHRS, CDR2 YFSETQ. The CDR3 extends over 16 amino acids. The CDR3 loop is CASSLLLAGTTDTQYF. For the CDR3, the DNA is TGCGCCAGCAGCTTGCTCCTAGCGGGGACCACAGATACGCAGTATTTT.

CDR3 bases: TGTGCCTTAGGACAGGTCGGCTATGGCTACACCTTC. Protein product: CALGQVGYGYTF. The chain combines TRBV28 with TRBJ1-2; 7 positions agree with TRBD1. The CDR3 length is 12 residues. The J segment lost 4 bases and the V segment lost 11 bases, leaving 7 bases of the junction unmatched. CDR1 and CDR2 from the germline V gene are MDHEN and SYDVKM.

V and J are TRBV3-1 (or the pseudogene TRBV3-2) and TRBJ1-4; D is undetermined. This CDR3 spans 15 amino acids. Per germline, CDR1 LGHDT and CDR2 YNNKEL (reference sequence). Trimming removed 5 bases at V and 0 bases at J, with 10 bases between. CDR3 coding DNA: TGTGCCAGCAGCTTTACGACTGCAACTAATGAAAAACTGTTTTTT. It translates to CASSFTTATNEKLFF.

The V and J genes are TRBV5-8 and TRBJ1-2; D ambiguous. The CDR3 is 13 amino acids. Germline V gene lookup returns CDR1 SGHTS and CDR2 YDEGEE. With 6 bases removed from V and 1 base from J, the gap between germline ends came to 10 bases. CDR3 region: CASKESSNYGYTF. DNA of the CDR3: TGTGCCAGCAAAGAGTCAAGTAACTATGGCTACACCTTC.

This chain connects TRBV7-9 to TRBJ1-5; tentative D call: TRBD1 (6 bases). This CDR3 is built from 14 residues. The V and J ends lost 4 bases and 2 bases respectively, with 9 bases between them. Germline assignment: CDR1 SEHNR and CDR2 FQNEAQ (reference sequence). CDR3 DNA: TGTGCCAGCAGCTACAGGGATGGCAATCAGCCCCAGCATTTT. The encoded protein is CASSYRDGNQPQHF.

This chain connects TRBV19 to TRBJ1-1, with no clear D. There are 15 residues in the CDR3. Looked up from germline, CDR1 is LNHDA and CDR2 is SQIVND (reference sequence). V was clipped by 1 base and J by 0 bases, with 9 bases between them. CDR3 sequence reads: CASSIAGGMNTEAFF. The DNA of the CDR3 is TGTGCCAGTAGTATAGCGGGAGGGATGAACACTGAAGCTTTCTTT.

The chain links TRBV7-9 to TRBJ1-2; TRBD1 matches at 7 bases. Losses at the gene ends were 5 bases for V and 6 bases for J; bases not matched to a gene: 9. This CDR3 has 14 amino acids. Germline V gene lookup returns CDR1 SEHNR and CDR2 FQNEAQ (reference sequence). CDR3 residues: CASSRHQGDNGYTF. The CDR3 bases are TGTGCCAGCAGCCGCCACCAGGGGGACAATGGCTACACCTTC.

The V and J genes are TRBV5-4 and TRBJ2-7, with a tentative D call TRBD1 (6 bases). The germline V gene has CDR1 SGHNT and CDR2 YYREEE (reference sequence). V lost 4 bases, J lost 1 base, and 24 bases lay in between. The CDR3 extends over 18 amino acids. This CDR3 is CASSPNQGGPPTSYEQYF. Written as DNA, the CDR3 is TGTGCCAGCAGCCCTAATCAAGGGGGACCCCCGACATCCTACGAGCAGTACTTC.

This chain connects TRBV5-1 to TRBJ2-5, with D perhaps TRBD2 (6 bases). CDR1 and CDR2 (germline): SGHRS, YFSETQ. Trimming removed 3 bases at V and 5 bases at J, with 17 bases between. There are 15 residues in the CDR3. This CDR3 reads CASSWSPLGGETQYF. The CDR3 coding sequence is TGCGCCAGCAGCTGGTCCCCTCTAGGAGGGGAGACCCAGTACTTC.

The chain carries TRBV18 and TRBJ1-1, with 7 bases lining up with TRBD1. The CDR3 runs to 18 residues. V lost 5 bases and J lost 0; bases outside the gene matches: 15. In germline, CDR1 is KGHSH, CDR2 LQKENI. The CDR3 here is CASSITLRGPGVNTEAFF. The CDR3 coding sequence is TGTGCCAGCTCAATCACGCTTAGGGGGCCTGGTGTGAACACTGAAGCTTTCTTT. Using reference TRBV18 and TRBJ1-1 for the parts outside the CDR3, the full variable domain is NAGVMQNPRHLVRRRGQEARLRCSPMKGHSHVYWYRQLPEEGLKFMVYLQKENIIDESGMPKERFSAEFPKEGPSILRIQQVVRGDSAAYFCASSITLRGPGVNTEAFFGQGTRLTVV.

Concerning this clone itself: The junction shows a germline mismatch at one end, possibly a read error. The rearrangement links TRBV5-1 to TRBJ2-5; tentatively, D is TRBD1 (5 bases). CDR3 length: 14 residues. The germline gives CDR1 SGHRS, CDR2 YFSETQ. The CDR3 sequence: CASTLDKYQETQYF. CDR3 DNA: TGCGCCAGCACCTTGGACAAGTACCAAGAGACCCAGTACTTC.